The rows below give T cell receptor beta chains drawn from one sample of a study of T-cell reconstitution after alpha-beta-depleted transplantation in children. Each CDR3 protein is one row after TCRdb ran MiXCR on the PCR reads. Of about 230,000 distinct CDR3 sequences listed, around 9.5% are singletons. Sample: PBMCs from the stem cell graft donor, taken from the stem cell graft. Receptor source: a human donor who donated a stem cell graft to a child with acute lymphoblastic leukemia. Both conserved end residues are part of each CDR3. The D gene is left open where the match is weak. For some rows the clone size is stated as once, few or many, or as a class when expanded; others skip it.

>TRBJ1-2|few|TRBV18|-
TGTGCCAGCTCGTCTATGACAGACTATGGCTACACCTTC
CASSSMTDYGYTF
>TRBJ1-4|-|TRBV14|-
TGTGCCAGCAGCCAAGTGGTCGGGGGACTGTTTTTT
CASSQVVGGLFF
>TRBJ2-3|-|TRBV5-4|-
TGTGCCAGCAGCCCGGAGGGGGGGGCGGGAGATACGCAGTATTTT
CASSPEGGAGDTQYF
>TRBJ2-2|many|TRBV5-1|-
TGCGCCAGCAGCTTGCCCGGGGAGCTGTTTTTT
CASSLPGELFF
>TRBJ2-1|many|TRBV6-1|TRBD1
TGTGCCAGCACCCCGAGGGGGCTCACCTACAATGAGCAGTTCTTC
CASTPRGLTYNEQFF
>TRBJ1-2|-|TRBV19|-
TGTGCCAGTAGTATTCAATGGCCCCAAAGGAGGGGCTACACCTTC
CASSIQWPQRRGYTF
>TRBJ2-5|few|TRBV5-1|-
TGCGCCAGCAGCTTGGGACAGTACCAAGAGACCCAGTACTTC
CASSLGQYQETQYF
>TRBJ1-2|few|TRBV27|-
TGTGCCAGCAGCAAGGGAATGAACTCTGGCTACACCTTC
CASSKGMNSGYTF
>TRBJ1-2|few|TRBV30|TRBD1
TGTGCCTGGGCCCGACAGGGATTCTATGGCTACACCTTC
CAWARQGFYGYTF
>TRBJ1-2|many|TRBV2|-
TGTGCCAGCAGTGCCGGGAACTATGGCTACACCTTC
CASSAGNYGYTF
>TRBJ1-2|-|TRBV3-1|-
TGTGCCAGCAGCCCAGCCCCAACGTTTTTC
CASSPAPTFF
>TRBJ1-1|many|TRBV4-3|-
TGCGCCAGCAGCCAAGACCAGGACACTGAAGCTTTCTTT
CASSQDQDTEAFF
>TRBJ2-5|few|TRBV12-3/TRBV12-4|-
TGTGCCAGCAGTTTGGACAGTCAAGAGACCCAGTACTTC
CASSLDSQETQYF
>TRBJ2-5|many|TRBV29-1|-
TGCAGCGTCCCCCGGGACAACCAAGAGACCCAGTACTTC
CSVPRDNQETQYF
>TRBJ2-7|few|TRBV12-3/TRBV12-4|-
TGTGCCAGCAGTTTCGGGCAGACCCGCGAGCAGTACTTC
CASSFGQTREQYF
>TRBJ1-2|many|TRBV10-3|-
TGTGCCACATCTATTGAGTTATCCTATGGCTACACCTTC
CATSIELSYGYTF
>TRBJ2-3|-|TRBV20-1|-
TGCAGTGCTAGAGCGAGTCAACCCTTCAATACGCAGTATTTT
CSARASQPFNTQYF
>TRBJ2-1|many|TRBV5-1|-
TGCGCCAGCATCGACGGCAGCTCCTACAATGAGCAGTTCTTC
CASIDGSSYNEQFF
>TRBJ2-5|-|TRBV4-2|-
TGTGCCAGCAGCCAAGATTTGTGGGAGACCCAGTACTTC
CASSQDLWETQYF
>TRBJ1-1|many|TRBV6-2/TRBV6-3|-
TGTGCCAGTTCGAACAAGAACACTGAAGCTTTCTTT
CASSNKNTEAFF
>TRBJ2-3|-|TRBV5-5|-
TGTGCCAGCAGCCTTACAGGGTTTTACGCAGATACGCAGTATTTT
CASSLTGFYADTQYF
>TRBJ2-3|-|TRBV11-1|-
TGTGCCAGCAGCTTACCCCCTAAGAGGGCAAGTAGCCCAGGCACAGATACGCAGTATTTT
CASSLPPKRASSPGTDTQYF